This entry concerns a single TCR beta chain. Its antigen remains unidentified. At one end the junction does not follow the germline gene, possibly because of a read error. The data are from a study of human T cells and chemical hapten exposure. Study at large: Weekly administration of diphenylcyclopropenone to the scalp of patients continued throughout the roughly 23-week study. Alopecia universalis, totalis or areata was present in patients who were mostly female.

Findings and limits, study-wide: No shift was seen in TCRs above 1 in 1000 frequency with DPC sensitization.

Documented time point: pre-sensitization, week 0. Treatment indicated: therapeutic diphenylcyclopropenone sensitization with weekly scalp DPC. Total RNA extraction was carried out from unfractionated whole blood. TCRdb recomputed calls from the RACE reads with MiXCR, one row per CDR3 protein. The sample lists roughly 100,000 distinct CDR3 sequences; 8% to 10% were seen once. Germline V lookup: CDR1 SEHNR, CDR2 FQNEAQ (reference sequence). There are 13 residues in the CDR3. The starting material was whole blood, obtained in connection with sensitization to the hapten diphenylcyclopropenone (DPC). The sequence came from a woman between 40 and 55 years old with alopecia areata. Some clones in this sample may be carry-over from other donors' samples. The genes are TRBV7-9 and TRBJ2-7; TRBD1 matches 8 bases. CDR3: CAGSPRTGNEQYF. In nucleotides, the CDR3 is TGTGCCGGCAGCCCACGGACAGGGAACGAGCAGTACTTC.